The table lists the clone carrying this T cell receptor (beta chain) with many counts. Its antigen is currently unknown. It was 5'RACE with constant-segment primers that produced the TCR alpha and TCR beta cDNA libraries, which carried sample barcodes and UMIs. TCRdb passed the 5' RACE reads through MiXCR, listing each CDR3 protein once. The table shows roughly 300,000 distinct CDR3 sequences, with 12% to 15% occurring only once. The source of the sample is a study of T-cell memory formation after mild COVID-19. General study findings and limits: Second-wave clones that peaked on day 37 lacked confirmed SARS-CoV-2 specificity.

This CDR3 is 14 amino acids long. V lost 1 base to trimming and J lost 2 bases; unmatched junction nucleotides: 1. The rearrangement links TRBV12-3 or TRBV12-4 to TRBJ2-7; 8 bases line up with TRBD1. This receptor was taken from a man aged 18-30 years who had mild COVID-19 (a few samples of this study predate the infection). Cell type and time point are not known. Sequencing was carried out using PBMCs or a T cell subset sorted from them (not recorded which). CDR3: CASSLETGAYEQYF. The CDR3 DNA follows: TGTGCCAGCAGTTTAGAGACAGGGGCCTACGAGCAGTACTTC.